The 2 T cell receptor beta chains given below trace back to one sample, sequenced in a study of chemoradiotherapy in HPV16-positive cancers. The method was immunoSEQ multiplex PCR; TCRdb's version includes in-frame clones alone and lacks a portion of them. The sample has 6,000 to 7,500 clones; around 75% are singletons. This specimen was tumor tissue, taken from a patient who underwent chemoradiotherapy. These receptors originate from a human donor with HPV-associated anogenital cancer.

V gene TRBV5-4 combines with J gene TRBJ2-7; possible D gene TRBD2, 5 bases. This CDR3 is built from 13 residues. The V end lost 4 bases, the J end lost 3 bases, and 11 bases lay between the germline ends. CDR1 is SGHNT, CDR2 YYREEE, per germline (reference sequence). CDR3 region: CASSPGYHYEQYF. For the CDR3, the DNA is TGTGCCAGCAGCCCGGGATATCACTACGAGCAGTACTTC.

The CDR3 spells CASSATSGTSTDTQYF. The CDR3 DNA sequence: TGTGCCAGCTCCGCGACTAGCGGGACTAGCACAGATACGCAGTATTTT. The V call is TRBV18, the J call TRBJ2-3, with TRBD2 identical over 11 bases. The germline V gene encodes CDR1 KGHSH and CDR2 LQKENI. This CDR3 spans 16 amino acids. V lost 6 bases to trimming and J lost 0 bases; unmatched junction nucleotides: 5.